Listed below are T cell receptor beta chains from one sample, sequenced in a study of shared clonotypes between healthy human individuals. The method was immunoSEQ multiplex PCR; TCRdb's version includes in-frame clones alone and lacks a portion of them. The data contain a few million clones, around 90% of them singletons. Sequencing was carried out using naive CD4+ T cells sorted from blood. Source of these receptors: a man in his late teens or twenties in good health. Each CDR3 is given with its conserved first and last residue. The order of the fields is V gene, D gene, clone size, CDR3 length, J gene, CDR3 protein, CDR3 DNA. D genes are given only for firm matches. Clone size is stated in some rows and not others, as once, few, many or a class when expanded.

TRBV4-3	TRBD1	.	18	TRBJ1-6	CASSQGGQGGSYNSPLHF	TGCGCCAGCAGCCAGGGGGGACAGGGAGGTTCCTATAATTCACCCCTCCACTTT
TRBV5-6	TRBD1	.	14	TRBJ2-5	CASSSTDRGETQYF	TGTGCCAGCAGCTCCACGGACAGGGGGGAGACCCAGTACTTC
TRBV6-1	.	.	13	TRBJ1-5	CASSEGVNQPQHF	TGTGCCAGCAGTGAAGGGGTCAATCAGCCCCAGCATTTT
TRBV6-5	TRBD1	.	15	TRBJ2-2	CASQAGQGLSGELFF	TGTGCCAGCCAAGCGGGACAGGGGTTGTCCGGGGAGCTGTTTTTT
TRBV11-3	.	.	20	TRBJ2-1	CASSFGPDIFDESSYNEQFF	TGTGCCAGCAGCTTCGGCCCCGACATATTTGATGAGAGCTCCTACAATGAGCAGTTCTTC
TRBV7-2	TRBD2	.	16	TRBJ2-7	CASSLGLAGPIYEQYF	TGTGCCAGCAGCTTGGGACTAGCGGGACCAATCTACGAGCAGTACTTC
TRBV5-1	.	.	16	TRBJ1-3	CASSPGGTASGNTIYF	TGCGCCAGCAGCCCGGGGGGGACGGCCTCTGGAAACACCATATATTTT
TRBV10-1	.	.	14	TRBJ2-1	CASRPGTPGDEQFF	TGCGCCAGCAGACCCGGGACGCCCGGGGATGAGCAGTTCTTC
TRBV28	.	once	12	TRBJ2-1	CASSAAGNEQFF	TGTGCCAGCAGTGCGGCTGGCAATGAGCAGTTCTTC
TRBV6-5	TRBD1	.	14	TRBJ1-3	CASSPGGSGNTIYF	TGTGCCAGCAGCCCAGGGGGCTCTGGAAACACCATATATTTT
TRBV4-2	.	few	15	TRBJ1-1	CASSQELNYLQGAFF	TGTGCCAGCAGCCAAGAATTGAATTATTTGCAGGGCGCTTTCTTT
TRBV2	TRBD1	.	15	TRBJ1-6	CASNGQGASNSPLHF	TGTGCCAGCAACGGACAGGGGGCCTCTAATTCACCCCTCCACTTT
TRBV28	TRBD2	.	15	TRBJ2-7	CASSLGRPGGGEQYF	TGTGCCAGCAGTTTAGGCCGCCCAGGCGGGGGGGAGCAGTACTTC